This entry is about one T cell receptor beta chain. Its antigen remains unidentified. These data come from a study of blood T cells in healthy people across ages. General study results and limits: TCR beta diversity per million T cells fell roughly linearly with age.

Alongside a J-beta primer mix, a sample-barcoded 5' primer served in a second PCR lasting about 7 to 11 cycles. All cDNA molecules were each tagged by a template-switch adaptor with 12 random nucleotides. TCRdb passed the 5' RACE reads through MiXCR, listing each CDR3 protein once. The profile covers 850,000 to 1,000,000 distinct CDR3 sequences, with under 50% appearing a single time and about an eighth taken by the ten largest. V gave up 6 bases and J gave up 2 bases, with 18 bases separating them. The CDR3 totals 15 residues. Germline values: CDR1 SGDLS, CDR2 YYNGEE. The chain carries TRBV9 and TRBJ2-7; D possibly corresponds to TRBD2 (7 bases). The TCR sequence derives from a young man in good health. Input material: blood. CDR3: CASNRGDTFPYEQYF. The CDR3 DNA sequence: TGTGCCAGCAACCGGGGGGACACGTTCCCCTACGAGCAGTACTTC.